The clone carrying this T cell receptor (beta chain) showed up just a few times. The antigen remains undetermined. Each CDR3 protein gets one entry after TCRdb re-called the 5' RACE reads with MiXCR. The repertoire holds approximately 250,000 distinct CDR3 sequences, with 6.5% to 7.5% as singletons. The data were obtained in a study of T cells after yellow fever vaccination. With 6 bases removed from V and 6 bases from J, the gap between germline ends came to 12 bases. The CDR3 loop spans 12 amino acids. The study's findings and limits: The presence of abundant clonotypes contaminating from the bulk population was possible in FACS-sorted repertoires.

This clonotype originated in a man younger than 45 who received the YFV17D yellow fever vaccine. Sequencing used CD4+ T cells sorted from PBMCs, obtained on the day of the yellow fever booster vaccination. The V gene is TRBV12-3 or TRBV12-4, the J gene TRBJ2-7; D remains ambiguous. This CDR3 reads CASSNLETEQYF. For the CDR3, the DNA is TGTGCCAGCAGCAATCTAGAGACCGAGCAGTACTTC.